This is a list of T cell receptor beta chains from one sample in a study of T-cell memory formation after mild COVID-19. One entry per CDR3 protein, called by TCRdb with MiXCR from the 5' RACE reads. This sample carries 500,000 to 650,000 distinct CDR3 sequences, approximately 21% of them seen once, and the ten largest clones take roughly 8.3%. Sequencing used PBMCs or a T cell subset sorted from them (not recorded which). These receptors all stem from an adult woman who had mild COVID-19 (a few samples of this study predate the infection). Cell type and time point are not known. Each CDR3 is given with its conserved first and last residue. D genes are given only for firm matches. Rows may omit the clone size; those that give it use once, few, many or a size class.

clone_size: NA
d_call: TRBD1
v_call: TRBV3-1
j_call: TRBJ1-2
cdr3_nt: TGTGCCAGCAGCCAAGATGGGAACAGGGGAGGCACCTTC
cdr3_aa: CASSQDGNRGGTF

clone_size: few
d_call: NA
v_call: TRBV7-8
j_call: TRBJ1-5
cdr3_nt: TGTGCCAGCAGCCGCACCTGGCCGGGGAGAAGCAATCAGCCCCAGCATTTT
cdr3_aa: CASSRTWPGRSNQPQHF

clone_size: many
d_call: NA
v_call: TRBV24-1
j_call: TRBJ2-7
cdr3_nt: TGTGCCACCAGTGACTCGGGACGGGGAACGGACGAGCAGTACTTC
cdr3_aa: CATSDSGRGTDEQYF

clone_size: few
d_call: NA
v_call: TRBV7-2
j_call: TRBJ2-3
cdr3_nt: TGTGCCAGCAGCCTTGGGACTTTCACAGATACGCAGTATTTT
cdr3_aa: CASSLGTFTDTQYF

clone_size: NA
d_call: NA
v_call: TRBV30
j_call: TRBJ2-2
cdr3_nt: TGTGCCTGGAGCCCCAGGGCTCGCGGCGGGGAGCTGTTTTTT
cdr3_aa: CAWSPRARGGELFF

clone_size: NA
d_call: TRBD1
v_call: TRBV12-5
j_call: TRBJ1-1
cdr3_nt: TGTGCTAGTGGTCTCTATGACACAGGGGCAGCTTTCTTT
cdr3_aa: CASGLYDTGAAFF

clone_size: few
d_call: NA
v_call: TRBV6-6
j_call: TRBJ2-1
cdr3_nt: TGTGCCAGCAGTTACTCAGGCACCGAGCAGTTCTTC
cdr3_aa: CASSYSGTEQFF

clone_size: few
d_call: TRBD2
v_call: TRBV9
j_call: TRBJ2-1
cdr3_nt: TGTGCCAGCAGCGCCGGGGGAGGCGGGGGGGCCTTAGTCAATGAGCAGTTCTTC
cdr3_aa: CASSAGGGGGALVNEQFF

clone_size: many
d_call: TRBD1
v_call: TRBV24-1
j_call: TRBJ2-2
cdr3_nt: TGTGCCACCAGTGATCCCGGGACAGGGTCTTACACCGGGGAGCTGTTTTTT
cdr3_aa: CATSDPGTGSYTGELFF

clone_size: NA
d_call: TRBD2
v_call: TRBV27
j_call: TRBJ2-5
cdr3_nt: TGTGCCAGCACCAGGTCGGGGGGAGGTCAAGAGACCCAGTACTTC
cdr3_aa: CASTRSGGGQETQYF

clone_size: NA
d_call: NA
v_call: TRBV19
j_call: TRBJ2-7
cdr3_nt: TGTGCCAGTAGTATAGATGGATCGGGGACGTACGAGCAGTACTTC
cdr3_aa: CASSIDGSGTYEQYF

clone_size: few
d_call: TRBD1
v_call: TRBV12-3/TRBV12-4
j_call: TRBJ2-7
cdr3_nt: TGTGCCAGCAGTACAGGGGTTAGGTCCTACGAGCAGTACTTC
cdr3_aa: CASSTGVRSYEQYF

clone_size: NA
d_call: NA
v_call: TRBV4-1
j_call: TRBJ2-7
cdr3_nt: TGCGCCAGCAGCCTCCCAGGGACCAACTACGAGCAGTACTTC
cdr3_aa: CASSLPGTNYEQYF

clone_size: NA
d_call: NA
v_call: TRBV4-1
j_call: TRBJ1-1
cdr3_nt: TGCGCCAGCAGCCCAGGGACACCGTCGGGGGGACCAACTGAAGCTTTCTTT
cdr3_aa: CASSPGTPSGGPTEAFF

clone_size: NA
d_call: NA
v_call: TRBV7-9
j_call: TRBJ2-7
cdr3_nt: TGTGCCAGCGTAGCTGTGGGAGCGGTAACCTACGAGCAGTACTTC
cdr3_aa: CASVAVGAVTYEQYF

clone_size: few
d_call: TRBD1
v_call: TRBV7-6
j_call: TRBJ2-1
cdr3_nt: TGTGCCAGCAGCTTACGCCCGACAGGGTATACCTACAATGAGCAGTTCTTC
cdr3_aa: CASSLRPTGYTYNEQFF

clone_size: NA
d_call: NA
v_call: TRBV9
j_call: TRBJ2-7
cdr3_nt: TGTGCCCCCCAGGCAGGGTACGAGCAGTACTTC
cdr3_aa: CAPQAGYEQYF

clone_size: few
d_call: NA
v_call: TRBV12-2
j_call: TRBJ2-7
cdr3_nt: TGTGCAAGTCGCTCAAGCGGACAGGGGGGTTACGAGCAGTACTTC
cdr3_aa: CASRSSGQGGYEQYF

clone_size: few
d_call: TRBD1
v_call: TRBV4-1
j_call: TRBJ2-7
cdr3_nt: TGCGCCAGCAGCCACATGGGGCGAGGGGGCGACGAGCAGTACTTC
cdr3_aa: CASSHMGRGGDEQYF

clone_size: NA
d_call: NA
v_call: TRBV9
j_call: TRBJ1-3
cdr3_nt: TGTGCCAGCAGAGCAGGAGGAAACACCATATATTTT
cdr3_aa: CASRAGGNTIYF

clone_size: few
d_call: NA
v_call: TRBV6-2/TRBV6-3
j_call: TRBJ1-5
cdr3_nt: TGTGCCAGCAGTTCAAACAGGGTATCCAATCAGCCCCAGCATTTT
cdr3_aa: CASSSNRVSNQPQHF

clone_size: NA
d_call: NA
v_call: TRBV10-2
j_call: TRBJ2-2
cdr3_nt: TGCGCCAGCAAGCTTCTGGAAGGGGGTACCGGGGAGCTGTTTTTT
cdr3_aa: CASKLLEGGTGELFF

clone_size: many
d_call: NA
v_call: TRBV30
j_call: TRBJ2-3
cdr3_nt: TGTGCCTGGAGTGATGTCTACTCCACAGATACGCAGTATTTT
cdr3_aa: CAWSDVYSTDTQYF

clone_size: few
d_call: TRBD1
v_call: TRBV7-9
j_call: TRBJ1-4
cdr3_nt: TGTGCCAGCAGCCGTACAGGGGAGGCGCGTGAAAAACTGTTTTTT
cdr3_aa: CASSRTGEAREKLFF

clone_size: NA
d_call: NA
v_call: TRBV10-3
j_call: TRBJ1-5
cdr3_nt: TGTGCCATCAGTGACCAATCTCAGCCCCAGCATTTT
cdr3_aa: CAISDQSQPQHF

clone_size: many
d_call: TRBD1
v_call: TRBV20-1
j_call: TRBJ1-1
cdr3_nt: TGCAGTGCTAGAGATCTTATGGGACAGGGGAATTTCTTT
cdr3_aa: CSARDLMGQGNFF

clone_size: NA
d_call: NA
v_call: TRBV29-1
j_call: TRBJ1-1
cdr3_nt: TGCAGCGTTGAAGATGCGGGACCAACGGCTTTCTTT
cdr3_aa: CSVEDAGPTAFF

clone_size: NA
d_call: NA
v_call: TRBV4-1
j_call: TRBJ2-3
cdr3_nt: TGCGCCAGCAGCCAAGTCAGCACAGATACGCAGTATTTT
cdr3_aa: CASSQVSTDTQYF

clone_size: many
d_call: NA
v_call: TRBV30
j_call: TRBJ2-1
cdr3_nt: TGTGCCTCTGTATACAATGAGCAGTTCTTC
cdr3_aa: CASVYNEQFF

clone_size: few
d_call: TRBD2
v_call: TRBV9
j_call: TRBJ2-1
cdr3_nt: TGTGCCAGCAGCCGGACTAGCGGGAGTGGGAACAATGAGCAGTTCTTC
cdr3_aa: CASSRTSGSGNNEQFF

clone_size: NA
d_call: TRBD2
v_call: TRBV5-4
j_call: TRBJ2-6
cdr3_nt: TGTGCCAGCAGCTTGCTCGGGACTAGCGCAAACTCTGGGGCCAACGTCCTGACTTTC
cdr3_aa: CASSLLGTSANSGANVLTF

clone_size: NA
d_call: TRBD1
v_call: TRBV5-1
j_call: TRBJ2-7
cdr3_nt: TGCGCCAGCAGCTTGGGAGGGGACAGGGACCCCCTGAAGTTC
cdr3_aa: CASSLGGDRDPLKF

clone_size: NA
d_call: TRBD2
v_call: TRBV6-5
j_call: TRBJ2-1
cdr3_nt: TGTGCCAGCAGTTATACTAGCGGGAGCGATGAGCAGTTCTTC
cdr3_aa: CASSYTSGSDEQFF

clone_size: NA
d_call: NA
v_call: TRBV20-1
j_call: TRBJ1-1
cdr3_nt: TGCAGTGCTACTAACACTGAAGCTTTCTTT
cdr3_aa: CSATNTEAFF

clone_size: NA
d_call: NA
v_call: TRBV7-9
j_call: TRBJ1-4
cdr3_nt: TGTGCCAGCAGCCCATCGGACGGGGGCGCCTTTTATGAAAAACTGTTTTTT
cdr3_aa: CASSPSDGGAFYEKLFF

clone_size: few
d_call: NA
v_call: TRBV4-3
j_call: TRBJ2-1
cdr3_nt: TGCGCCAGCAGCAGCTCTAGGGCAGGCTCCTACAATGAGCAGTTCTTC
cdr3_aa: CASSSSRAGSYNEQFF

clone_size: few
d_call: NA
v_call: TRBV2
j_call: TRBJ1-5
cdr3_nt: TGTGCCAGCGGGGCGCGAGTTCAGCCCCAGCATTTT
cdr3_aa: CASGARVQPQHF

clone_size: many
d_call: NA
v_call: TRBV12-3/TRBV12-4
j_call: TRBJ1-1
cdr3_nt: NA
cdr3_aa: CASSLLSVRGEAFF

clone_size: NA
d_call: NA
v_call: TRBV6-2/TRBV6-3
j_call: TRBJ1-1
cdr3_nt: TGTGCCAGCAGTTCGGACCGATGGACTGAAGCTTTCTTT
cdr3_aa: CASSSDRWTEAFF

clone_size: few
d_call: TRBD1
v_call: TRBV6-5
j_call: TRBJ2-7
cdr3_nt: TGTGCCAGCAGTTACCCTACTGACAGGGAAGGGTCCTTCGAGCAGTACTTC
cdr3_aa: CASSYPTDREGSFEQYF

clone_size: few
d_call: NA
v_call: TRBV7-9
j_call: TRBJ1-6
cdr3_nt: TGTGCCAGCAGCCGATGGGGAGTTGATTCACCCCTCCACTTT
cdr3_aa: CASSRWGVDSPLHF